This TCR beta chain emerged from a study of PD-1 blockade in classical Hodgkin lymphoma. Study at large: On a schedule of every 2 weeks, patients received nivolumab 3 mg/kg intravenously. Study-level findings and limits: In newly diagnosed patients, baseline TCR diversity was reportedly below that of healthy donors. Significantly greater TCR diversity emerged by C4D1 in CD4+ cells but not CD8+ cells.

Every patient was affected by relapse after autologous stem cell transplantation, while exposure to brentuximab vedotin was not uniform. Patients showed best responses of complete response, partial response or progressive disease. This clone was picked up one time. The antigen remains unidentified. The repertoire was sequenced with immunoSEQ multiplex PCR; TCRdb's copy has only in-frame clones and lacks some. The profile shows 53,000 or so clones, over 75% of them singletons. The germline V gene encodes CDR1 SQVTM and CDR2 ANQGSEA. The CDR3 loop spans 14 amino acids. V was cut by 3 bases and J by 5 bases, with 16 bases left in between.

The sequence derives from a human donor with classical Hodgkin lymphoma. The chain links TRBV29-1 to TRBJ1-1; no clear D gene. The sequences come from peripheral blood mononuclear cells (PBMCs), collected at baseline. CDR3 DNA sequence: TGCAGCGTTGAGAAGATAATGGTAAGGACTGAAGCTTTCTTT. Its translation: CSVEKIMVRTEAFF.